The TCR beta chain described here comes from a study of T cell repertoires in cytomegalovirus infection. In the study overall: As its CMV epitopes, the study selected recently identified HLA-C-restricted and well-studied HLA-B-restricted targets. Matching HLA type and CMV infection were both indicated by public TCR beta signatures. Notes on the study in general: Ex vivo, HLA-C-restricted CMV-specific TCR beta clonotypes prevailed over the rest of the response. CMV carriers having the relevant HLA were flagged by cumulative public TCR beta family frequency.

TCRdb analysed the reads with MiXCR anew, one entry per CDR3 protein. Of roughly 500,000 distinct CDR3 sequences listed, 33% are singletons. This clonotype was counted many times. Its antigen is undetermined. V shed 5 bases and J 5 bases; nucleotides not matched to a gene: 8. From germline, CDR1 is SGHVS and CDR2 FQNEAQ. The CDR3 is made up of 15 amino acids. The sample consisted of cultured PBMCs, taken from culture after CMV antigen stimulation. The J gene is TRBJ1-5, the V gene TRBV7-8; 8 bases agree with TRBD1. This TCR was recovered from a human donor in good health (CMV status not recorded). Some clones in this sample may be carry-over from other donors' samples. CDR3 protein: CASSPITGGHQPQHF. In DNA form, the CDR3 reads TGTGCCAGCAGCCCGATAACAGGGGGACATCAGCCCCAGCATTTT.